Listed here are 21 T cell receptor beta chains from one sample, sequenced in a study of T cell repertoires in ileal Crohn's disease. Time point given: neoterminal ileum biopsy at postoperative endoscopy, about 6 months after surgery. Repertoires were generated with immunoSEQ multiplex PCR, while TCRdb's copy carries only in-frame clones and drops some. The sample holds several thousand clones, more than 70% seen once. The specimen sequenced was ileal tissue. These receptors all stem from an adult with Crohn's disease.

The chain uses TRBV14 and TRBJ2-1; 9 bases match TRBD2. The trim removed 4 bases at V and 8 bases at J, leaving 6 bases unmatched. The CDR3 loop spans 14 amino acids. Per germline, CDR1 SGHDN and CDR2 FVKESK. CDR3 region: CASSLRGGPDEQFF. CDR3 sequence (DNA): TGTGCCAGCAGCCTGCGGGGGGGCCCCGATGAGCAGTTCTTC.

This clone appeared a single time. The chain employs TRBV20-1 and TRBJ2-7; possibly TRBD1 for D (6 bases). Trimming took off 6 bases at V and 4 bases at J, with 10 bases between the two ends. This CDR3 has 11 amino acids. Germline loops: CDR1 DFQATT, CDR2 SNEGSKA (reference sequence). CDR3 protein: CSAVQGYEQYF. CDR3 DNA: TGCAGTGCCGTACAGGGTTACGAGCAGTACTTC.

On this clone itself: Other DNA sequences within the sample encode an identical CDR3. This chain's CDR3 is CASSISSYSNQPQHF. The CDR3 DNA sequence: TGTGCCAGTAGTATATCTAGCTATAGCAATCAGCCCCAGCATTTT. The J gene is TRBJ1-5, the V gene TRBV19; D uncertain. Germline CDR1 LNHDA, CDR2 SQIVND (reference sequence). The ends were cut back, 2 bases at V and 0 bases at J, with 8 bases in the middle. CDR3 length: 15 residues.

The chain carries TRBV30 and TRBJ2-7; TRBD1 matches 7 bases. V was clipped by 5 bases and J by 5 bases; unmatched bases: 12. This CDR3 has 14 residues. Germline assignment: CDR1 GTSNPN and CDR2 SVGIG (reference sequence). The CDR3, as DNA: TGTGCCTGGGTAGGACAGGTGGGGGTCGACGAGCAGTACTTC. Translating it yields CAWVGQVGVDEQYF.

The gene calls are TRBV27 and TRBJ2-7; 7 positions agree with TRBD2. Per the germline V gene, CDR1 is MNHEY and CDR2 is SMNVEV (reference sequence). CDR3 length: 14 amino acids. V trimming: 6 bases; J trimming: 3 bases; junction bases outside the gene matches: 8. As DNA, the CDR3 is TGTGCCAGCAGGTCAGTGGGGGGGGTCTACGAGCAGTACTTC. Its translation is CASRSVGGVYEQYF.

CDR3: CASSLGGRQFF. The CDR3 bases are TGTGCCAGCAGCTTGGGGGGAAGGCAGTTCTTC. V is TRBV7-6 and J is TRBJ2-1, with TRBD2 as a possible D gene (6 bases). This CDR3 has 11 amino acids. Trimming took off 3 bases at V and 12 bases at J, with 9 bases between the two ends. Germline CDR1 and CDR2: SGHVS and FNYEAQ.

The rearrangement joins TRBV7-6 to TRBJ2-5; TRBD1 is a possible D gene (5 bases). The germline V and J ends were trimmed by 5 bases and 6 bases, with 13 bases remaining between them. Germline V gene lookup returns CDR1 SGHVS and CDR2 FNYEAQ. The CDR3 consists of 13 residues. CDR3 sequence (DNA): TGTGCCAGCAGCCAAGGGGCCCGAAAGACCCAGTACTTC. As protein: CASSQGARKTQYF.

CDR3 bases: TGTGCCACCAGCAGAGACAGGGGCTCATACGAGCAGTACTTC. Translating it yields CATSRDRGSYEQYF. The rearrangement joins TRBV15 to TRBJ2-7; tentative D call: TRBD1 (6 bases). CDR3 length: 14 residues. Germline loops: CDR1 LNHNV, CDR2 YYDKDF (reference sequence). Trimming stripped 0 bases from V and 4 bases from J, with 10 bases between.

This chain connects TRBV30 to TRBJ1-5; 10 nucleotides line up with TRBD1. CDR3 length: 15 residues. CDR1 and CDR2 (germline): GTSNPN, SVGIG (reference sequence). The V and J ends lost 3 bases and 1 base, in that order; junction bases with no gene match: 3. CDR3 bases: TGTGCCTGGAGCGGGGGACAGGGGAGCAATCAGCCCCAGCATTTT. Translation: CAWSGGQGSNQPQHF.

The rearrangement uses TRBV27 and TRBJ2-7; 7 bases are shared with TRBD1. The CDR3 runs to 12 residues. Germline V gene lookup returns CDR1 MNHEY and CDR2 SMNVEV (reference sequence). V lost 5 bases, J lost 9 bases, and 7 bases stayed unmatched. The CDR3 loop is CASSHRDRLQYF. The CDR3, as DNA: TGTGCCAGCAGTCACCGGGACAGACTGCAGTACTTC.

The chain combines TRBV5-6 with TRBJ1-2; a weak D match, TRBD1 (6 bases). Germline-derived CDR1 and CDR2 are SGHDT and YYEEEE. CDR3 size: 16 residues. The V end lost 2 bases, the J end lost 4 bases, and 18 bases lay between the germline ends. CDR3 bases: TGTGCCAGCAGCTTCGAAATAACAGGGTTCGCCTATGGCTACACCTTC. Translating gives CASSFEITGFAYGYTF.

The chain has TRBV11-3 and TRBJ1-1; D perhaps matches TRBD1 (5 bases). The CDR3 consists of 14 residues. Germline CDR1 reads SGHNT; CDR2 reads YENEEA. The V and J ends lost 5 bases and 0 bases respectively, with 10 bases between them. CDR3 in amino acids: CASSLQGMNTEAFF. CDR3 in DNA: TGTGCCAGCAGCCTGCAGGGAATGAACACTGAAGCTTTCTTT.

This clone counts as large (0.1 to 1%). The gene calls are TRBV6-4 and TRBJ2-2; possibly TRBD2 for D (6 bases). This CDR3 region has 15 residues. V lost 0 bases, J lost 4 bases, and 9 bases lay in between. Germline V gene data show CDR1 as MRHNA and CDR2 as SNTAGT. The CDR3 sequence: CASSDSAGSTGELFF. The CDR3 nucleotides read TGTGCCAGCAGTGACTCAGCCGGGAGCACCGGGGAGCTGTTTTTT.

This clone turned up a few times. The chain uses TRBV4-3 and TRBJ1-6; D gene ambiguous. The CDR3 spans 13 residues. Germline V gives CDR1 LGHNA, CDR2 YSLEER. With 3 bases removed from V and 8 bases from J, the gap between germline ends came to 8 bases. This CDR3 reads CASSQALHSPLHF. CDR3 coding DNA: TGCGCCAGCAGCCAGGCTCTTCATTCACCCCTCCACTTT.

This clone was found once. Here the CDR3 reads CASSGLRSGHYEQYF. In DNA, the CDR3 is TGCGCCAGCAGTGGGTTAAGAAGCGGGCACTACGAGCAGTACTTC. V is TRBV4-3 and J is TRBJ2-7; D might be TRBD2 (6 bases). Germline-derived CDR1 and CDR2 are LGHNA and YSLEER. The CDR3 has 15 residues. Trimming removed 6 bases at V and 3 bases at J, with 18 bases between.

V gene TRBV6-5 combines with J gene TRBJ2-1; 8 positions match TRBD2. The V gene end was trimmed by 9 bases and the J gene end by 8 bases; junction bases not matched to a gene: 12. The CDR3 is 14 amino acids. Looked up from germline, CDR1 is MNHEY and CDR2 is SVGAGI. CDR3 amino acids: CASGASGSSYEQFF. The CDR3 DNA is TGTGCCAGTGGGGCCAGCGGGAGTAGCTATGAGCAGTTCTTC.

In nucleotides, the CDR3 is TGTGCCAGCAGCTGTTGTTACGGAGACGGAAAGACCTATGGCTACACCTTC. This translates into CASSCCYGDGKTYGYTF. The chain is built from TRBV7-2 and TRBJ1-2; D unclear. Trimming removed 4 bases at V and 4 bases at J, with 22 bases between. This CDR3 comprises 17 residues. Germline values: CDR1 SGHTA, CDR2 FQGNSA. The full variable domain, its missing parts supplied by reference TRBV7-2 and TRBJ1-2, is GAGVSQSPSNKVTEKGKDVELRCDPISGHTALYWYRQSLGQGLEFLIYFQGNSAPDKSGLPSDRFSAERTGGSVSTLTIQRTQQEDSAVYLCASSCCYGDGKTYGYTFGSGTRLTVV.

The V call is TRBV4-2, the J call TRBJ1-2, with D possibly matching TRBD1 (6 bases). V was cut by 0 bases and J by 4 bases, with 15 bases left in between. The CDR3 covers 16 residues. The germline CDR1 and CDR2 sequences are LGHNA and YNFKEQ. In nucleotides, the CDR3 is TGTGCCAGCAGCCAAGATCGCCAGGGGTCCACCTATGGCTACACCTTC. Residues: CASSQDRQGSTYGYTF.

This sequence joins TRBV6-6 and TRBJ1-1, with unresolved D. The germline CDR1 and CDR2 sequences are MNHNY and SVGAGI (reference sequence). Trimming removed 2 bases from V and 4 bases from J, with 8 bases in between. This CDR3 region has 13 residues. The CDR3 DNA reads as TGTGCCAGCAGTTACGAAAGGAGCACTGAAGCTTTCTTT. As protein: CASSYERSTEAFF.

This sequence joins TRBV25-1 and TRBJ2-3; D is possibly TRBD1 (6 bases). V dropped 3 bases and J dropped 6 bases, with 19 bases sitting between them. CDR1 and CDR2 from the germline V gene are MGHDK and SYGVNS. CDR3 size: 16 residues. The DNA for the CDR3 is TGTGCCAGCAGTGACCCCAGGACAGATGTTAGGGATACGCAGTATTTT. Translation gives CASSDPRTDVRDTQYF.

The chain links TRBV10-3 to TRBJ2-1; 9 bases match TRBD1. In germline, CDR1 is ENHRY, CDR2 SYGVKD. Trimming took 6 bases from V and 10 from J; bases not matched to a gene: 4. This CDR3 spans 12 amino acids. The CDR3 DNA follows: TGTGCCATCAGGGGGGACAGGGTGGAGCAGTTCTTC. As protein: CAIRGDRVEQFF.